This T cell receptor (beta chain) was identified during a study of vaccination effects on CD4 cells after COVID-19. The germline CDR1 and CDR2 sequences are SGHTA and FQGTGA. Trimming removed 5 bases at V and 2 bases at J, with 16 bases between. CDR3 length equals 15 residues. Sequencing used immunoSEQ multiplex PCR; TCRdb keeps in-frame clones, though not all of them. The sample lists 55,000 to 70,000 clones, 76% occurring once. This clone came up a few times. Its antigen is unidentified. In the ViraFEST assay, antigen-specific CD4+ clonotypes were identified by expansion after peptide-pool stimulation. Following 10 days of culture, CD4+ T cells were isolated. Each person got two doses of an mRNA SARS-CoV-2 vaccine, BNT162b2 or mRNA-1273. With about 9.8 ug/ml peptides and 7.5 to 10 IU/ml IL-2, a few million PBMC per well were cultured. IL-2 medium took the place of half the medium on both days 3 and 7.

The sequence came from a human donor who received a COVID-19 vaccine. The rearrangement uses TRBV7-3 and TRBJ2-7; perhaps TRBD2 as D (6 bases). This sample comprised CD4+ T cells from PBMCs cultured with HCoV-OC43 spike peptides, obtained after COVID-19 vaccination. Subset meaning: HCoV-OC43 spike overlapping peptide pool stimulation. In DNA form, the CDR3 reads TGTGCCAGCAGCCCCCCGGGGGAAGCGACCTACGAGCAGTACGTC. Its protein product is CASSPPGEATYEQYV.